This entry concerns a single T cell receptor (beta chain). TCRdb's table, derived via immunoSEQ multiplex PCR, lists solely in-frame clones and lacks some. The profile shows more than 300,000 clones, about 89% of them singletons. The V segment lost 3 bases and the J segment 10 bases; nucleotides outside the gene matches: 11. Germline loops: CDR1 MGHRA, CDR2 YSYEKL. The CDR3 is made up of 17 amino acids. Exposed participants came across a COVID-19 case within 2 weeks before study entry. This sample was included in a study of blood T cell repertoires in COVID-19. Overall study context: T cells, B-cell-depleted T cells, or PBMCs provided the cDNA or gDNA that served as material.

Sequenced: PBMCs or T cells enriched from blood (not recorded which). The receptor was derived from a woman in her forties who had been exposed to COVID-19. The chain joins TRBV4-1 to TRBJ1-6; 11 bases match TRBD1. The CDR3 protein is CASSQFVGQGANSPLHF. CDR3 DNA: TGCGCCAGCAGCCAGTTCGTTGGACAGGGGGCTAACTCACCCCTCCACTTT.